Here is one T cell receptor (beta chain) with its context. V was shortened by 3 bases and J by 2 bases, with 14 bases between the two germline ends. The germline CDR1 and CDR2 sequences are LNHDA and SQIVND (reference sequence). CDR3 length: 15 residues. This sample is part of a study of CD8 T cells in Susac syndrome. RNA was extracted with the RNeasy kit, and a quantity of roughly 0.5 to 1 ug was reverse transcribed using random hexamers. Each CDR3 protein is one row after TCRdb ran MiXCR on the immunoSEQ multiplex PCR reads. Seen here are 150,000 or so distinct CDR3 sequences, around 92% observed once, and the top ten hold 0.065% to 0.1%.

The chain recombines TRBV19 with TRBJ2-7; no clear D gene. The sequenced sample consisted of CD4+ T cells from PBMCs. This TCR came from a human donor in good health. In nucleotides, the CDR3 is TGTGCCAGTAGTATCCAGCCAGGATCCGCCTACGAGCAGTACTTC. Protein product: CASSIQPGSAYEQYF.